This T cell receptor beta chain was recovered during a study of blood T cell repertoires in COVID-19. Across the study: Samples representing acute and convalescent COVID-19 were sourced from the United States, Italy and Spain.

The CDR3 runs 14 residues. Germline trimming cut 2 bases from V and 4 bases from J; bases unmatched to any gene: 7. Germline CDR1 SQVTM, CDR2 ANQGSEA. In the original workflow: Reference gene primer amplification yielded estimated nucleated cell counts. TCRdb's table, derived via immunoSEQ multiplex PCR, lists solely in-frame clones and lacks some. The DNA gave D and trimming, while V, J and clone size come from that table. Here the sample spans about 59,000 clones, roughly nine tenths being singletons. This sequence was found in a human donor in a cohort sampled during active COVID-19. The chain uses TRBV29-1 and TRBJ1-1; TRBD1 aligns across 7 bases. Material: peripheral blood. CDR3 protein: CSVEWRGRSTEAFF. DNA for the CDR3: TGCAGCGTTGAATGGAGGGGGCGGAGCACTGAAGCTTTCTTT.